This is a list of T cell receptor beta chains from one sample in a study of shared clonotypes between healthy human individuals. Some clones are missing from TCRdb's copy, which holds only in-frame ones; the method was immunoSEQ multiplex PCR. The data hold roughly 2,000,000 clones, with 93% observed a single time. Input material: naive CD8+ T cells from PBMCs. Source of these receptors: a man younger than 35 in good health. Some clones in this sample may be carry-over from other donors' samples. Both conserved end residues are part of each CDR3. Fields, in order: J gene, clone size, V gene, D gene, CDR3 protein, CDR3 DNA. The D gene is left open where the match is weak. A row's size may be missing; if present it is once, few, many or a size class.

TRBJ2-7,NA,TRBV27,NA,CASSLIGAYEQYF,TGTGCCAGCAGTTTAATCGGGGCCTACGAGCAGTACTTC
TRBJ2-1,NA,TRBV27,TRBD2,CASSLIAGGYNEQFF,TGTGCCAGCAGTCTCATAGCGGGAGGGTACAATGAGCAGTTCTTC
TRBJ2-1,NA,TRBV11-2,TRBD2,CASSQGREGFYNEQFF,TGTGCCAGCAGCCAAGGCCGGGAGGGCTTCTACAATGAGCAGTTCTTC
TRBJ2-1,NA,TRBV30,NA,CAWSALSIGEQFF,TGTGCCTGGAGTGCCCTTAGCATAGGTGAGCAGTTCTTC
TRBJ1-1,NA,TRBV14,NA,CASSQVESMNTEAFF,TGTGCCAGCAGCCAAGTTGAATCCATGAACACTGAAGCTTTCTTT
TRBJ2-5,NA,TRBV13,TRBD1,CASSPDRGREETQYF,TGTGCCAGCAGCCCCGACAGGGGGCGAGAAGAGACCCAGTACTTC
TRBJ1-3,once,TRBV4-3,NA,CASSQEKSVEVRGNTIYF,TGCGCCAGCAGCCAAGAGAAGTCAGTTGAGGTTCGTGGAAACACCATATATTTT
TRBJ2-5,NA,TRBV27,TRBD2,CASSDSSGQETQYF,TGTGCCAGCAGTGATTCTAGCGGGCAAGAGACCCAGTACTTC
TRBJ1-2,NA,TRBV11-2,NA,CASSLEPSAAPFYGYTF,TGTGCCAGCAGCTTAGAACCTTCCGCAGCCCCTTTCTATGGCTACACCTTC
TRBJ1-2,NA,TRBV5-6,TRBD1,CASSSLSGGAGGYTF,TGTGCCAGCAGCTCCTTATCAGGGGGCGCGGGTGGCTACACCTTC
TRBJ2-6,NA,TRBV27,NA,CASSLSRSGANVLTF,TGTGCCAGCAGTTTATCGAGGTCTGGGGCCAACGTCCTGACTTTC
TRBJ1-2,NA,TRBV7-9,NA,CASSSGYGYTF,TGCGCCAGCTCAAGTGGGTATGGCTACACCTTC
TRBJ2-7,few,TRBV25-1,TRBD2,CASSVSGRSSEQYF,TGTGCCAGCAGTGTCAGCGGGAGGTCCAGCGAGCAGTACTTC
TRBJ2-5,NA,TRBV10-3,NA,CAISATETQETQYF,TGTGCCATCAGTGCCACCGAGACCCAAGAGACCCAGTACTTC
TRBJ2-1,NA,TRBV7-9,TRBD2,CASSLSFREGLFYNEQFF,TGTGCCAGCAGCTTAAGTTTTCGGGAGGGCCTATTCTACAATGAGCAGTTCTTC
TRBJ2-7,NA,TRBV9,NA,CASSLGGSSNYEQYF,TGTGCCAGCAGCTTGGGGGGCTCGTCAAACTACGAGCAGTACTTC
TRBJ2-5,NA,TRBV27,NA,CASSLTMGAPRETQYF,TGTGCCAGCAGTTTAACTATGGGGGCCCCCAGGGAGACCCAGTACTTC
TRBJ2-7,NA,TRBV7-9,NA,CASSSPLGAYEQYF,TGTGCCAGCAGTTCCCCGTTGGGAGCCTACGAGCAGTACTTC
TRBJ1-1,NA,TRBV29-1,NA,CSVFGGRGGPEAFF,TGCAGCGTTTTCGGGGGCCGAGGGGGGCCTGAAGCTTTCTTT
TRBJ2-7,NA,TRBV5-1,TRBD2,CASSLARGVVREQYF,TGCGCCAGCAGCTTGGCTCGGGGGGTTGTTCGCGAGCAGTACTTC
TRBJ2-3,NA,TRBV9,TRBD2,CASSGRGLAGGTDTQYF,TGTGCCAGCAGCGGAAGAGGACTAGCGGGAGGAACAGATACGCAGTATTTT
TRBJ1-5,NA,TRBV15,NA,CATSSMDTVGNQPQHF,TGTGCCACCAGCAGTATGGACACGGTGGGCAATCAGCCCCAGCATTTT
TRBJ1-1,NA,TRBV18,NA,CASSPVARTEAFF,TGTGCCAGCTCACCAGTCGCGAGAACTGAAGCTTTCTTT
TRBJ2-7,NA,TRBV10-1,TRBD1,CASSEGTAYEQYF,TGCGCCAGCAGTGAAGGGACAGCCTACGAGCAGTACTTC
TRBJ2-7,NA,TRBV7-9,TRBD1,CASSLAGTGGSYEQYF,TGTGCCAGCAGCTTAGCGGGGACAGGGGGGTCCTACGAGCAGTACTTC
TRBJ2-7,NA,TRBV19,NA,CASRESQARYEQYF,TGTGCCAGTAGGGAATCCCAGGCGCGTTACGAGCAGTACTTC
TRBJ2-1,NA,TRBV2,NA,CASSDRGLSSYNEQFF,TGTGCCAGCAGTGACCGGGGTCTCAGCTCCTACAATGAGCAGTTCTTC
TRBJ1-3,once,TRBV27,NA,CATKPTSFLTSGNTIYF,TGTGCCACTAAACCGACATCTTTTCTAACCTCTGGAAACACCATATATTTT
TRBJ2-2,NA,TRBV5-6,NA,CASSLGTATGELFF,TGTGCCAGCAGCTTGGGGACAGCCACCGGGGAGCTGTTTTTT
TRBJ2-1,NA,TRBV11-3,NA,CASSSDPALYNEQFF,TGTGCCAGCAGCTCGGACCCCGCTCTCTACAATGAGCAGTTCTTC
TRBJ2-7,NA,TRBV19,TRBD1,CASSFAPTGNEQYF,TGTGCCAGTAGTTTCGCCCCGACAGGGAACGAGCAGTACTTC
TRBJ1-1,NA,TRBV7-9,NA,CASSLSKGGNAEAFF,TGTGCCAGCAGCTTAAGTAAGGGTGGTAACGCTGAAGCTTTCTTT
TRBJ2-3,NA,TRBV7-8,TRBD1,CASSLIPGQGPDTQYF,TGTGCCAGCAGCTTAATACCGGGACAGGGCCCAGATACGCAGTATTTT
TRBJ1-1,NA,TRBV7-9,NA,CASSLTPGHTNTEAFF,TGTGCCAGCAGCTTGACTCCGGGACACACTAACACTGAAGCTTTCTTT
TRBJ2-1,NA,TRBV2,NA,CASRDPPAETPNEQFF,TGTGCCAGCAGGGACCCGCCGGCAGAGACACCGAATGAGCAGTTCTTC
TRBJ2-7,once,TRBV29-1,TRBD2,CSVELGGYEQYF,TGCAGCGTTGAATTGGGGGGGTACGAGCAGTACTTC
TRBJ2-1,NA,TRBV13,TRBD1,CASSEDRVTYEQFF,TGTGCCAGCAGCGAAGACAGGGTCACCTATGAGCAGTTCTTC
TRBJ2-1,NA,TRBV27,TRBD1,CASSYRGQGNNEQFF,TGTGCCAGCAGTTATCGGGGACAGGGAAACAATGAGCAGTTCTTC
TRBJ2-2,NA,TRBV6-5,TRBD1,CASSWDRGPTGELFF,TGTGCCAGCAGTTGGGACAGGGGGCCGACCGGGGAGCTGTTTTTT
TRBJ2-7,NA,TRBV28,TRBD2,CASSSMVTSGNDEQYF,TGTGCCAGCAGTTCTATGGTCACTAGCGGCAATGACGAGCAGTACTTC
TRBJ1-1,NA,TRBV27,TRBD1,CASSSDRDAGDAFF,TGTGCCAGCAGTTCGGACAGGGACGCGGGCGATGCTTTCTTT
TRBJ2-1,NA,TRBV7-9,NA,CASSLDSSYNEQFF,TGTGCCAGTTCACTGGACAGCTCCTACAATGAGCAGTTCTTC
TRBJ1-2,NA,TRBV7-8,NA,CASTPRVGVRGYTF,TGTGCCAGCACCCCCAGAGTGGGGGTTAGGGGCTACACCTTC
TRBJ2-3,NA,TRBV6-4,NA,CASSDGRLGDTQYF,TGTGCCAGCAGTGACGGGCGTCTGGGGGATACGCAGTATTTT
TRBJ2-2,NA,TRBV6-5,NA,CASSYSTTPNTGELFF,TGTGCCAGCAGTTACTCGACTACTCCGAACACCGGGGAGCTGTTTTTT
TRBJ1-5,once,TRBV6-5,NA,CASSYVAGEAQHF,TGTGCCAGCAGTTACGTAGCAGGGGAGGCCCAGCATTTT
TRBJ2-7,NA,TRBV13,TRBD1,CASSYRQGSGSYEQYF,TGTGCCAGCAGCTACCGACAGGGTAGTGGGTCCTACGAGCAGTACTTC
TRBJ1-2,NA,TRBV9,NA,CASSEGGDGYGYTF,TGTGCCAGCAGCGAAGGGGGAGACGGCTATGGCTACACCTTC
TRBJ1-5,NA,TRBV27,NA,CASSNRVGWGQPQHF,TGTGCCAGCAGCAACAGGGTGGGGTGGGGTCAGCCCCAGCATTTT
TRBJ2-3,few,TRBV5-1,NA,CASSFVDTQYF,TGCGCCAGCAGCTTCGTGGATACGCAGTATTTT
TRBJ2-1,NA,TRBV27,TRBD1,CASSLWDRYNEQFF,TGTGCCAGCAGTTTATGGGACAGGTACAATGAGCAGTTCTTC
TRBJ2-4,NA,TRBV27,NA,CASSSSIAKNIQYF,TGTGCCAGCAGTTCTTCTATAGCCAAAAACATTCAGTACTTC
TRBJ2-3,NA,TRBV11-2,NA,CASSLMARISTDTQYF,TGTGCCAGCAGCTTAATGGCCCGAATATCCACAGATACGCAGTATTTT